Following are 8 T cell receptor beta chains from one sample sequenced in a study of cytomegalovirus exposure and HLA in healthy donors. 13 Jbeta primers and 60 Vbeta primers were used for the PCR. Clones were read by immunoSEQ multiplex PCR, and TCRdb kept only the in-frame ones, dropping some. Found here are roughly 98,000 clones, 60% to 75% of them singletons; the top ten hold over 12%. The specimen was PBMCs. The receptors stem from a woman aged 65 to 85 in good health and CMV-seropositive.

This rearrangement joins TRBV5-1 to TRBJ2-5; D not certain. Trimming removed 0 bases at V and 1 base at J, with 4 bases between. This CDR3 has 13 amino acids. Germline V gives CDR1 SGHRS, CDR2 YFSETQ. The CDR3 coding sequence is TGCGCCAGCAGCTTGGGCAGCCAAGAGACCCAGTACTTC. This sequence encodes CASSLGSQETQYF.

The V gene is TRBV6-1, the J gene TRBJ2-5; TRBD2 is a possible D gene (6 bases). The CDR3 has 16 amino acids. Trimming cost V 3 bases and J 7 bases, with 21 bases left between them. Germline values: CDR1 MNHNS, CDR2 SASEGT. In DNA form, the CDR3 reads TGTGCCAGCAGTGATGACGGGAGAGTGTATGTTTGGACCCAGTACTTC. It codes for CASSDDGRVYVWTQYF.

The chain combines TRBV7-2 with TRBJ2-5, with D unclear. V was trimmed by 1 base and J by 0 bases, leaving 9 bases between them. Germline CDR1 SGHTA, CDR2 FQGNSA. The CDR3 is 15 residues long. CDR3 DNA sequence: TGTGCCAGCAGCTTAGATGGCAGGTACCAAGAGACCCAGTACTTC. Protein: CASSLDGRYQETQYF.

The table lists this clone with a few counts. This sequence joins TRBV11-1 and TRBJ2-7; tentatively, D is TRBD2 (6 bases). Trimming stripped 5 bases from V and 3 bases from J, with 14 bases between. The germline V gene encodes CDR1 SGHAT and CDR2 FQDESV (reference sequence). This CDR3 region has 14 residues. The CDR3 here is CASSTGGSLYEQYF. CDR3 nucleotide sequence: TGTGCCAGCAGCACCGGGGGATCGCTCTACGAGCAGTACTTC.

The chain is built from TRBV2 and TRBJ1-5, with D perhaps matching TRBD1 (6 bases). The length of the CDR3 is 15 residues. Germline V gene lookup returns CDR1 SNHLY and CDR2 FYNNEI. Deletions cut 1 base from V and 2 bases from J, with 9 bases between. Here the CDR3 reads CASSEGGGGNQPQHF. The CDR3 DNA reads as TGTGCCAGCAGTGAAGGGGGGGGCGGCAATCAGCCCCAGCATTTT.

The J gene is TRBJ1-6, the V gene TRBV7-6, with TRBD1 identical over 9 bases. Germline V CDR1 and CDR2: SGHVS, FNYEAQ. The junction had 1 base not matched to a gene; V was cut back by 6 bases and J by 4 bases. The CDR3 consists of 14 residues. As DNA, the CDR3 is TGTGCCAGCAGGGACAGGGGTTATAATTCACCCCTCCACTTT. Translation gives CASRDRGYNSPLHF.

V is TRBV12-5 and J is TRBJ2-1; 8 positions agree with TRBD2. Germline CDR1 reads LGHNT; CDR2 reads FRNRAP. This CDR3 is built from 13 residues. Unmatched junction bases numbered 4, after V lost 6 bases and J lost 6 bases. The CDR3 is CASGTSALNEQFF. The CDR3 DNA reads as TGTGCTAGTGGGACTAGCGCTCTCAATGAGCAGTTCTTC.

This clone was picked up a small number of times. This chain connects TRBV13 to TRBJ2-7; 8 bases line up with TRBD1. This CDR3 has 15 residues. The germline V gene encodes CDR1 PRHDT and CDR2 FYEKMQ (reference sequence). The J segment lost 0 bases and the V segment lost 5 bases, leaving 6 bases of the junction unmatched. The CDR3 DNA reads TGTGCCAGCAGCCGCAGGGGACAGGTCTCCTACGAGCAGTACTTC. Protein: CASSRRGQVSYEQYF.